The subject of this entry is one T cell receptor beta chain. The sample originates from a study of T cell changes during pregnancy in multiple sclerosis. Clones were sequenced by immunoSEQ multiplex PCR, and TCRdb holds only the in-frame ones, with some missing. The sample consists of tens of thousands of clones, around 92% of them appearing once. Germline CDR1 and CDR2: MNHEY and SVGAGI. The CDR3 consists of 13 residues. V dropped 5 bases and J dropped 8 bases, with 12 bases sitting between them. Sequenced here: peripheral blood, sampled in the first trimester of pregnancy. This receptor was taken from a female donor with multiple sclerosis, enrolled in a pregnancy study. This chain joins TRBV6-5 and TRBJ1-4; D remains unclear. CDR3 coding DNA: TGTGCCAGCAGTCCCTACTTACTCGAAAAACTGTTTTTT. It encodes CASSPYLLEKLFF.